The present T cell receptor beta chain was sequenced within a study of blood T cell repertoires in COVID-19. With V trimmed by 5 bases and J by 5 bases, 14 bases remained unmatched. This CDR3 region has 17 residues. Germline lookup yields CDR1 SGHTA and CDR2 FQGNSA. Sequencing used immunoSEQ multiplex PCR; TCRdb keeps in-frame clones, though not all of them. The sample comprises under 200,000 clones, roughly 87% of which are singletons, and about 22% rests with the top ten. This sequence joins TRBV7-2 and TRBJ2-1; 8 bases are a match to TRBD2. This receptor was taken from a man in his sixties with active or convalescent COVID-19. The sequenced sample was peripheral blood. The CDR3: CASSPGRGEAGDNEQFF. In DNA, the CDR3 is TGTGCCAGCAGCCCCGGTCGAGGGGAAGCGGGGGACAATGAGCAGTTCTTC.